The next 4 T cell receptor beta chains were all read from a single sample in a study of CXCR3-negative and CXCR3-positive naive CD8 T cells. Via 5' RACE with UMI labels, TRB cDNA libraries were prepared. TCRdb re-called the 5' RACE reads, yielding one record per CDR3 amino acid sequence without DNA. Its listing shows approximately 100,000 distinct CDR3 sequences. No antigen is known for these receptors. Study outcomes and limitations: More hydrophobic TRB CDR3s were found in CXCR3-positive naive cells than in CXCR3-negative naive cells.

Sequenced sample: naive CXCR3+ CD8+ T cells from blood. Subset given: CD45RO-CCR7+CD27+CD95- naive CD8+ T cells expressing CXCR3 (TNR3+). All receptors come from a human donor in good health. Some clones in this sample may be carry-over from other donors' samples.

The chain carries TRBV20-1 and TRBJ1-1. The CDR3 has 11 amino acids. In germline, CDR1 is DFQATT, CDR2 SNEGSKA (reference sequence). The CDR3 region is CSAHRLAEAFF.

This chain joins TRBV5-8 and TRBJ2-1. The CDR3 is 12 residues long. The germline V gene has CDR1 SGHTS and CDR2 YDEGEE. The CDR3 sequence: CANSSDYNEQFF.

The CDR3 is CASSVAGVMNTEAFF. The genes are TRBV9 and TRBJ1-1; TCRdb names TRBD1, which stays unverified in the absence of DNA. Germline values: CDR1 SGDLS, CDR2 YYNGEE. The CDR3 is 15 amino acids.

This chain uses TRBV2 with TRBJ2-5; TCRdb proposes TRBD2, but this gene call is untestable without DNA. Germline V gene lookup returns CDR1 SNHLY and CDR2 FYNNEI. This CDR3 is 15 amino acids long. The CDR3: CASRGLAGGQETQYF.